Listed here are 14 T cell receptor beta chains from one sample, sequenced in a study of control samples from healthy donors and cancer patients. Assay used: immunoSEQ multiplex PCR; TCRdb lists only in-frame clones, some missing. This sample has 160,000 or so clones, with 96% found just once. Sequenced material: blood. The receptors were sampled from a woman aged 25 to 39 in good health.

In DNA, the CDR3 is TGTGCCAGCAGATCAGTGGGGGTCGTCACTGAAGCTTTCTTT. Residues: CASRSVGVVTEAFF. The chain joins TRBV5-6 to TRBJ1-1; a possible D gene is TRBD1 (5 bases). Trimming took 5 bases from V and 4 from J, leaving 15 bases between them. Germline CDR1 reads SGHDT; CDR2 reads YYEEEE. The CDR3 contains 14 residues.

The chain employs TRBV7-2 and TRBJ2-3; D gene ambiguous. The CDR3 covers 11 residues. V lost 2 bases and J 3 bases, leaving 0 bases between the germline ends. CDR1 SGHTA and CDR2 FQGNSA come from the germline V gene. The CDR3 spells CASSLTDTQYF. CDR3 bases: TGTGCCAGCAGCTTAACAGATACGCAGTATTTT.

The V and J genes are TRBV28 and TRBJ1-5; D not resolved. The germline CDR1 and CDR2 sequences are MDHEN and SYDVKM. The CDR3 totals 11 residues. The V end was cut by 6 bases, the J end by 11 bases, with 11 bases between. CDR3 amino acids: CASSSTGAQHF. CDR3 nucleotides: TGTGCCAGCAGCTCGACGGGAGCCCAGCATTTT.

This clone has more than one count but fewer than ten. The chain uses TRBV6-4 and TRBJ2-1; 13 nucleotides align to TRBD2. There are 15 residues in the CDR3. V was clipped by 3 bases and J by 9 bases; unmatched bases: 5. Looked up from germline, CDR1 is MRHNA and CDR2 is SNTAGT. The DNA of the CDR3 is TGTGCCAGCAGTGAAACTAGCGGGAGGGCTGGTGAGCAGTTCTTC. The encoded protein is CASSETSGRAGEQFF.

The V call is TRBV28, the J call TRBJ2-7; D remains unclear. Trimming took 3 bases from V and 5 from J, leaving 8 bases between them. Germline-derived CDR1 and CDR2 are MDHEN and SYDVKM. The CDR3 runs 12 residues. The CDR3 spells CASSFDGNEQYF. CDR3 nucleotides: TGTGCCAGCAGTTTTGACGGAAACGAGCAGTACTTC.

The chain recombines TRBV5-6 with TRBJ1-5, with TRBD1 as a possible D gene (6 bases). The CDR3 contains 14 residues. CDR1 SGHDT and CDR2 YYEEEE come from the germline V gene. V was cut by 0 bases and J by 3 bases, with 7 bases left in between. The CDR3 sequence: CASSLAGVNQPQHF. DNA for the CDR3: TGTGCCAGCAGCTTGGCAGGGGTCAATCAGCCCCAGCATTTT. Together with reference TRBV5-6 and TRBJ1-5, the CDR3 gives the full variable domain: DAGVTQSPTHLIKTRGQQVTLRCSPKSGHDTVSWYQQALGQGPQFIFQYYEEEERQRGNFPDRFSGHQFPNYSSELNVNALLLGDSALYLCASSLAGVNQPQHFGDGTRLSIL.

This chain uses TRBV28 with TRBJ2-2; D might be TRBD1 (6 bases). With 3 bases removed from V and 0 bases from J, the gap between germline ends came to 8 bases. This CDR3 spans 15 amino acids. Germline V gene data show CDR1 as MDHEN and CDR2 as SYDVKM. The chain's CDR3 is CASSFYRANTGELFF. CDR3 coding DNA: TGTGCCAGCAGTTTCTACAGGGCGAACACCGGGGAGCTGTTTTTT.

V usage is TRBV9 and J usage is TRBJ2-3; D unresolved. V was shortened by 0 bases and J by 3 bases, with 5 bases between the two germline ends. The V gene's germline CDR1 is SGDLS and CDR2 YYNGEE. This CDR3 region has 13 residues. CDR3 sequence (DNA): TGTGCCAGCAGCGTAGACTATACAGATACGCAGTATTTT. It is translated as CASSVDYTDTQYF.

The chain couples TRBV7-8 to TRBJ1-5; D is perhaps TRBD1 (6 bases). CDR3 size: 13 residues. V gave up 6 bases and J gave up 4 bases, with 10 bases separating them. From germline, CDR1 is SGHVS and CDR2 FQNEAQ. The CDR3 sequence: CASSPGQNQPQHF. The CDR3 nucleotides are TGTGCCAGCAGTCCGGGACAAAATCAGCCCCAGCATTTT.

V usage is TRBV25-1 and J usage is TRBJ2-2; a possible D gene is TRBD2 (7 bases). The CDR3 is 16 residues long. Deletions cut 2 bases from V and 4 bases from J, with 14 bases between. Germline values: CDR1 MGHDK, CDR2 SYGVNS. Written as DNA, the CDR3 is TGTGCCAGCAGTGAAATGGGGGGGGGCCCCACCGGGGAGCTGTTTTTT. It yields the protein CASSEMGGGPTGELFF.

The chain employs TRBV14 and TRBJ1-1; D remains unclear. V lost 0 bases and J lost 6, with 14 bases in between. Germline lookup yields CDR1 SGHDN and CDR2 FVKESK. The CDR3 is 15 amino acids. The CDR3 sequence is CASSQDPFLMAEAFF. Here the CDR3 DNA reads TGTGCCAGCAGCCAAGACCCTTTTCTGATGGCTGAAGCTTTCTTT.

The CDR3 region is CASSKAAGEGYEQYF. The CDR3 region has the DNA TGTGCCAGCAGCAAAGCGGCGGGAGAAGGATACGAGCAGTACTTC. This chain connects TRBV21-1 to TRBJ2-7; TRBD2 was called by the table and not checked on the DNA. TRBV21-1 counts as a pseudogene. The CDR3 is 15 amino acids.

The gene calls are TRBV27 and TRBJ2-1; D is possibly TRBD2 (6 bases). The CDR3 has 15 residues. Germline V lookup: CDR1 MNHEY, CDR2 SMNVEV (reference sequence). V lost 5 bases to trimming and J lost 6 bases, with 17 bases between them. CDR3 in DNA: TGTGCCAGCAGTCTAAGCGGGTCGGGGCCCAATGAGCAGTTCTTC. Translation gives CASSLSGSGPNEQFF.

The chain recombines TRBV20-1 with TRBJ2-1; no definite D call. The CDR3 contains 11 residues. Trimming pared 3 bases from V and 7 bases from J, leaving 7 bases between. Germline V gene sequence: CDR1 DFQATT, CDR2 SNEGSKA (reference sequence). The CDR3, as DNA: TGCAGTGCTAGCAGGATGAATGAGCAGTTCTTC. It codes for CSASRMNEQFF.